In its sample, the clone carrying this TCR beta chain was seen many times. What it recognizes is unknown. The read ends 3 residues early relative to the CDR3; the germline J gene fills the gap. The data are from a study of T cell clonality in common variable immunodeficiency. Study outcomes and limitations: In common variable immunodeficiency, TCR beta chains reportedly carried fewer deletions and N-nucleotide insertions.

CDR1 is ENHRY, CDR2 SYGVKD, per germline. After removal of 10 bases from V and 8 bases from J, the junction contained 8 bases not matched to a gene. The CDR3 length is 14 residues. Sequencing used immunoSEQ multiplex PCR; TCRdb keeps in-frame clones, though not all of them. The record shows some 38,000 clones for this sample, with no singletons present. The specimen sequenced was peripheral blood mononuclear cells. The TCR originated in a person aged 18-70 years in good health. J is TRBJ2-1 and V is TRBV10-3; 13 nucleotides align to TRBD2. The sequenced part of the CDR3 DNA is TGTGCCACCGGACTAGCGGGGGTTAGGCATGAG. Amino acid sequence: CATGLAGVRHE. The whole CDR3 region reads CATGLAGVRHEQFF.